The 18 T cell receptor beta chains below come from one sample, sequenced in a study of identical twins. One entry per CDR3 protein results from TCRdb running MiXCR on the 5' RACE reads. Of hundreds of thousands of distinct CDR3 sequences in the sample, approximately 24% were seen once. These data also formed part of another study, on T cells expressing NK-cell markers.

Sequencing was done on a sample of CD4+ T cells sorted from blood. The receptors derive from a young woman in good health.

This clonotype has just a few counts. This chain connects TRBV6-1 to TRBJ2-2; D gene uncertain. The germline gives CDR1 MNHNS, CDR2 SASEGT. The CDR3 is 14 residues long. Trimming stripped 11 bases from V and 3 bases from J, with 16 bases between. CDR3 sequence reads: CASVAIKDTGELFF. CDR3 in DNA: TGTGCCTCAGTGGCTATCAAGGACACCGGGGAGCTGTTTTTT.

This rearrangement joins TRBV7-3 to TRBJ2-3; no clear D gene. Trimming removed 5 bases from V and 8 bases from J, with 11 bases in between. Germline CDR1 and CDR2: SGHTA and FQGTGA. This CDR3 has 12 residues. The CDR3 nucleotides read TGTGCCAGCAGCACATACCAGTCTACGCAGTATTTT. Its translation is CASSTYQSTQYF.

This clonotype has more than one count but fewer than ten. The rearrangement joins TRBV3-1 to TRBJ2-7; D is unclear. Germline assignment: CDR1 LGHDT and CDR2 YNNKEL (reference sequence). V shed 4 bases and J shed 7 bases, with 17 bases lying between them. This CDR3 spans 14 amino acids. As DNA, the CDR3 is TGTGCCAGCAGCCCCCGGGTCCCGGAAGGGGAGCAGTACTTC. Translating it yields CASSPRVPEGEQYF.

This chain joins TRBV3-1 and TRBJ1-2; 9 nucleotides align to TRBD1. The germline V gene has CDR1 LGHDT and CDR2 YNNKEL (reference sequence). V was clipped by 5 bases and J by 4 bases; unmatched bases: 2. CDR3 length: 13 amino acids. CDR3 DNA sequence: TGTGCCAGCAGCTGGACAGGGGCCTATGGCTACACCTTC. Translation: CASSWTGAYGYTF.

The V gene is TRBV4-3, the J gene TRBJ2-7; D unresolved. The CDR3 runs 15 residues. Deletions cut 1 base from V and 0 bases from J, with 10 bases between. Germline V gene lookup returns CDR1 LGHNA and CDR2 YSLEER. CDR3 amino acids: CASSQVQRASYEQYF. CDR3 sequence (DNA): TGCGCCAGCAGCCAAGTTCAGCGAGCCTCCTACGAGCAGTACTTC.

The rearrangement links TRBV6-1 to TRBJ2-7, with 10 bases fitting TRBD2. V shed 4 bases, J shed 5 bases, and the junction held 5 bases outside the gene matches. The CDR3 has 14 residues. Germline V gene data show CDR1 as MNHNS and CDR2 as SASEGT. CDR3 region: CASSGGLADNEQYF. The CDR3 DNA reads TGTGCCAGCAGTGGAGGACTAGCGGACAACGAGCAGTACTTC.

The chain couples TRBV5-1 to TRBJ2-7; unclear D gene. V gave up 1 base and J gave up 6 bases, with 8 bases separating them. This CDR3 is built from 12 residues. CDR1 SGHRS and CDR2 YFSETQ come from the germline V gene. The CDR3 nucleotides are TGCGCCAGCAGCTTGACGGCATCCGAGCAGTACTTC. Amino acids: CASSLTASEQYF.

This rearrangement joins TRBV2 to TRBJ2-2; D not certain. The germline V and J ends were trimmed by 4 bases and 2 bases, with 5 bases remaining between them. The CDR3 totals 13 residues. Germline assignment: CDR1 SNHLY and CDR2 FYNNEI. CDR3 region: CASSGDNTGELFF. In nucleotides, the CDR3 is TGTGCCAGCAGTGGGGATAACACCGGGGAGCTGTTTTTT. The full variable domain, rest sourced from reference TRBV2 and TRBJ2-2, is EPEVTQTPSHQVTQMGQEVILRCVPISNHLYFYWYRQILGQKVEFLVSFYNNEISEKSEIFDDQFSVERPDGSNFTLKIRSTKLEDSAMYFCASSGDNTGELFFGEGSRLTVL.

This clonotype was counted only a few times. This chain uses TRBV3-1 with TRBJ2-1; 11 bases line up with TRBD2. Trimming took 4 bases from V and 9 from J; bases not matched to a gene: 8. The CDR3 extends over 15 amino acids. In germline, CDR1 is LGHDT, CDR2 YNNKEL (reference sequence). The CDR3 DNA follows: TGTGCCAGCAGCCCTTTAGCGGGGGGGCTGGTTGAGCAGTTCTTC. This gives the protein CASSPLAGGLVEQFF.

This clonotype was counted a few times. The chain carries TRBV5-6 and TRBJ2-3, with a possible D match to TRBD2 (5 bases). Germline V gene sequence: CDR1 SGHDT, CDR2 YYEEEE. The V end lost 4 bases, the J end lost 6 bases, and 9 bases lay between the germline ends. The length of the CDR3 is 12 residues. CDR3 coding DNA: TGTGCCAGCAGCGGTAGCGTCGATACGCAGTATTTT. Its protein is CASSGSVDTQYF.

This sequence joins TRBV11-2 and TRBJ2-3; the D is unclear. In germline, CDR1 is SGHAT, CDR2 FQNNGV. V lost 2 bases, J lost 2 bases, and 11 bases lay in between. This CDR3 contains 15 residues. The CDR3 sequence: CASSLTAMFTDTQYF. The CDR3 DNA reads TGTGCCAGCAGCTTAACTGCCATGTTCACAGATACGCAGTATTTT. The entire variable domain, with the rest obtained from reference TRBV11-2 and TRBJ2-3, is as follows: EAGVAQSPRYKIIEKRQSVAFWCNPISGHATLYWYQQILGQGPKLLIQFQNNGVVDDSQLPKDRFSAERLKGVDSTLKIQPAKLEDSAVYLCASSLTAMFTDTQYFGPGTRLTVL.

The J gene is TRBJ2-7, the V gene TRBV20-1; TRBD1 aligns across 9 bases. Losses at the gene ends were 3 bases for V and 2 bases for J; bases not matched to a gene: 8. This CDR3 comprises 15 residues. The germline gives CDR1 DFQATT, CDR2 SNEGSKA (reference sequence). The CDR3, as DNA: TGCAGTGCTAGGGAACAGGGGGCGATCCCCTACGAGCAGTACTTC. Amino acids: CSAREQGAIPYEQYF.

Only a few counts were recorded for this clonotype. The gene calls are TRBV12-3 or TRBV12-4 and TRBJ2-3; the match to TRBD2 covers 14 bases. Trimming cost V 5 bases and J 2 bases; bases outside gene matches: 3. This CDR3 is 16 amino acids long. The CDR3 DNA is TGTGCCAGCAGTCCGACTAGCGGGAGGGCCACAGATACGCAGTATTTT. Translated, it gives CASSPTSGRATDTQYF.

This clonotype was picked up a small number of times. V is TRBV5-1 and J is TRBJ1-1, with a weak D call TRBD1 (6 bases). This CDR3 comprises 14 residues. V dropped 2 bases and J dropped 3 bases, with 11 bases sitting between them. Germline V gene sequence: CDR1 SGHRS, CDR2 YFSETQ. The CDR3 protein is CASSFHRADTEAFF. In DNA form, the CDR3 reads TGCGCCAGCAGCTTTCACAGGGCCGACACTGAAGCTTTCTTT.

This clonotype was counted between two and nine times. The chain has TRBV12-3 or TRBV12-4 and TRBJ2-2; D is perhaps TRBD2 (6 bases). Trimming cost V 2 bases and J 4 bases, with 8 bases left between them. The CDR3 covers 14 residues. CDR3 coding DNA: TGTGCCAGCAGTTTACTAGCGTCCACCGGGGAGCTGTTTTTT. It is translated as CASSLLASTGELFF.

The V and J genes are TRBV15 and TRBJ2-1; D gene unclear. Looked up from germline, CDR1 is LNHNV and CDR2 is YYDKDF (reference sequence). The CDR3 sequence is 11 residues long. The ends were cut back, 3 bases at V and 8 bases at J, with 5 bases in the middle. The CDR3 region has the DNA TGTGCCACCAGCAGTTTTTATGAGCAGTTCTTC. It is translated as CATSSFYEQFF.

This clonotype was seen only a few times. J is TRBJ1-1 and V is TRBV20-1; D gene ambiguous. CDR3 length: 12 amino acids. Trimming left V 7 bases short and J 5 bases short, with 14 bases between. Germline V gives CDR1 DFQATT, CDR2 SNEGSKA (reference sequence). DNA for the CDR3: TGCAGTGTGGTGGGCCGGAGAACTGAAGCTTTCTTT. As protein: CSVVGRRTEAFF.

This rearrangement joins TRBV20-1 to TRBJ2-7; D is possibly TRBD2 (5 bases). There are 13 residues in the CDR3. Trimming stripped 4 bases from V and 3 bases from J, with 13 bases between. The germline V gene encodes CDR1 DFQATT and CDR2 SNEGSKA (reference sequence). The CDR3 DNA reads as TGCAGTGCTACCTTGGGGAGTGACTACGAGCAGTACTTC. Its protein is CSATLGSDYEQYF.